This TCR beta chain was sequenced during a study of blood T cell repertoires in COVID-19. In the study overall: T cells, B-cell-depleted T cells, or PBMCs supplied cDNA or gDNA.

Sequencing used immunoSEQ multiplex PCR; TCRdb keeps in-frame clones, though not all of them. The sample lists 35,000 to 50,000 clones, about 80% occurring once. This CDR3 contains 20 residues. Germline values: CDR1 SGHRS, CDR2 YFSETQ. V gave up 4 bases and J gave up 3 bases; unmatched junction bases: 19. This sequence was found in a man in his fifties with active or convalescent COVID-19. What was sequenced was peripheral blood. The J gene is TRBJ2-5, the V gene TRBV5-1; TRBD2 aligns across 12 bases. CDR3 in amino acids: CASSLRLAGVWGPPKETQYF. The CDR3, as DNA: TGCGCCAGCAGCCTGCGACTAGCGGGGGTTTGGGGCCCCCCGAAAGAGACCCAGTACTTC.